This T cell receptor beta chain derives from a study of cytomegalovirus exposure and HLA in healthy donors. Notes on the study in general: Analyzed later, most CMV-associated TCR beta chains appeared HLA-restricted. The only immune exposure information that was available was CMV serostatus. In a later analysis, TCR association rates varied by HLA locus: DRB1 most, HLA-C fewest.

Healthy bone marrow donors made up the donor group. Germline assignment: CDR1 SGDLS and CDR2 YYNGEE. V shed 3 bases and J 6 bases; nucleotides not matched to a gene: 1. CDR3 length: 14 residues. The PCR had 60 Vbeta and 13 Jbeta primers. The method was immunoSEQ multiplex PCR; TCRdb's version includes in-frame clones alone and lacks a portion of them. In the table there are 150,000 to 200,000 clones, roughly 80% of which are singletons. Concerning this clone: Its cognate antigen is unknown.

The chain links TRBV9 to TRBJ1-6, with 9 bases that match TRBD1. Sequenced: PBMCs. The sequence came from a male donor in good health and CMV-seronegative. CDR3 in DNA: TGTGCCAGCAGCGAGACAGGGGGTAATTCACCCCTCCACTTT. As protein: CASSETGGNSPLHF.